This T cell receptor (beta chain) was observed in a study of T-cell reconstitution after alpha-beta-depleted transplantation in children. Library preparation (for TCRbeta) was performed with unique molecular identifiers. TCRdb recomputed calls from the PCR reads with MiXCR, one row per CDR3 protein. The table lists a few hundred thousand distinct CDR3 sequences, about 11% of them singletons. This clonotype was seen more than once but under ten times. Here the sequenced sample was PBMCs, taken before TCRalphabeta/CD19-depleted stem cell transplant. This TCR came from a child younger than two with acute myeloid leukemia, due to receive a stem cell transplant.

The CDR3 loop is CAWSEGFLEQFF. CDR3 nucleotide sequence: TGTGCCTGGAGTGAGGGGTTTCTTGAGCAGTTCTTC. This chain links TRBV30 with TRBJ2-1, with a possible D match to TRBD1 (5 bases). CDR1 GTSNPN and CDR2 SVGIG come from the germline V gene (reference sequence). V was cut by 1 base and J by 9 bases, with 10 bases left in between. The CDR3 has 12 residues.